This TCR beta chain was retrieved from a study of beta chain features in type 1 diabetes. Expressed TCRB transcripts were sequenced, since all the RNA that had been isolated was reverse transcribed. TCRdb's copy holds only in-frame clones and misses some; the assay was immunoSEQ multiplex PCR. The table shows some 350,000 clones, with 9.6% occurring only once. A single heparinised blood sample, averaging approximately 0.12 L, was obtained per donor. A CD45RO/CCR7/CD25/CD127/CD95/CD27 panel sorted naive, central memory, regulatory and stem cell-like memory CD4+ cells. CDR3 length: 12 residues. V was pared by 5 bases and J by 10 bases, with 5 bases of the junction left unmatched. Germline V gene data show CDR1 as SGHTA and CDR2 as FQGNSA. This clone was seen repeatedly, ten times or more. The antigen remains undetermined. Overall study results and limits: Researchers caution that PCR might favor shorter templates, equally among patients and controls. Shorter TCRB CDR3s, moderately but significantly so, marked every one of the four CD4+ subsets in Type 1 diabetes patients. The similarity of naive, central memory and Treg TCRB repertoires appeared greater among patients than among healthy donors.

Source material: central memory CD4+ T cells from blood. This sequence joins TRBV7-2 and TRBJ2-1; the match to TRBD2 covers 7 bases. The TCR was taken from a man in his thirties or forties with type 1 diabetes. The CDR3 spells CASSPWGGEQFF. In nucleotides, the CDR3 is TGTGCCAGCAGCCCGTGGGGGGGAGAGCAGTTCTTC. Together with reference TRBV7-2 and TRBJ2-1, the CDR3 gives the full variable domain: GAGVSQSPSNKVTEKGKDVELRCDPISGHTALYWYRQSLGQGLEFLIYFQGNSAPDKSGLPSDRFSAERTGGSVSTLTIQRTQQEDSAVYLCASSPWGGEQFFGPGTRLTVL.